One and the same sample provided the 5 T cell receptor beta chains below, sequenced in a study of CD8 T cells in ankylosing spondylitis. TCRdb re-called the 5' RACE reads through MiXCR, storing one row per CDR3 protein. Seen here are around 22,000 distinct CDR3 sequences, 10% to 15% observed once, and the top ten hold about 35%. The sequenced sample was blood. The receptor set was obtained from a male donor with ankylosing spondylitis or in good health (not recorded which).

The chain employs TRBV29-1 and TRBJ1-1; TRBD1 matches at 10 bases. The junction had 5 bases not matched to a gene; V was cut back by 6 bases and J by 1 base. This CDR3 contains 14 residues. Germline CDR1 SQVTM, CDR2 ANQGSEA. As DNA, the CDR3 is TGCAGCGTCGGGGACAGGGGATCGAACACTGAAGCTTTCTTT. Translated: CSVGDRGSNTEAFF.

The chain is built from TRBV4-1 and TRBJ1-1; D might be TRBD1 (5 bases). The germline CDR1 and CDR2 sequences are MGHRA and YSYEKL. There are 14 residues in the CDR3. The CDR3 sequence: CVGSQAGTSFGAFF. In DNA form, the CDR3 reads TGCGTTGGCAGCCAAGCCGGGACCTCGTTCGGGGCTTTCTTT.

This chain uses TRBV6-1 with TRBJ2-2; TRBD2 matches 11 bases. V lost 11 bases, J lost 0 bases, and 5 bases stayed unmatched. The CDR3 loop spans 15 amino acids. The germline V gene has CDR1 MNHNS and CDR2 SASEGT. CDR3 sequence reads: CAGTSGGTNTGELFF. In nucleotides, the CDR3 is TGTGCCGGAACTAGCGGGGGTACGAACACCGGGGAGCTGTTTTTT.

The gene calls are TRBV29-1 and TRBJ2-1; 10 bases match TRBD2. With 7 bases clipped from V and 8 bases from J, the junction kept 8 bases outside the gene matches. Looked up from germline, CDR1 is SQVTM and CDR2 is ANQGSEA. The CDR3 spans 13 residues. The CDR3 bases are TGCAGCGCCCGGACTAGCGGTTTCGATGAGCAGTTCTTC. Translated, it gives CSARTSGFDEQFF.

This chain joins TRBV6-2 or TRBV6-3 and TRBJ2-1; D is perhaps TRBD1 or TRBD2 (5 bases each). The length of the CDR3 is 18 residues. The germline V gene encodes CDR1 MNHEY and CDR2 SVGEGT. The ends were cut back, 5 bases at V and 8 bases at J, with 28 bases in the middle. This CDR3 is CASSSAKEGVLGDDEQFF. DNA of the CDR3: TGTGCCAGCAGTAGCGCTAAAGAAGGGGTTTTGGGGGATGATGAGCAGTTCTTC.